Following are 20 T cell receptor beta chains from one sample sequenced in a study of blood T cell repertoires in COVID-19. Profiling relied on immunoSEQ multiplex PCR, and the TCRdb table lists in-frame clones only, not all of them. Found here are under 300,000 clones, over 80% of them singletons; the top ten hold 1.2%. Material for sequencing was PBMCs or T cells enriched from blood (not recorded which). The receptors come from a human donor in a cohort exposed to, infected with or recovered from COVID-19 (not recorded which). The donor label of this sample is uncertain.

The gene calls are TRBV24-1 and TRBJ1-5; D might be TRBD1 (6 bases). From germline, CDR1 is KGHDR and CDR2 SFDVKD. This CDR3 has 15 residues. Trimming shortened V by 3 bases and J by 0 bases, and 8 bases separated the two germline ends. The CDR3 coding sequence is TGTGCCACCAGTGATCACAGGGATAGCAATCAGCCCCAGCATTTT. It yields the protein CATSDHRDSNQPQHF.

The genes are TRBV5-1 and TRBJ1-1; D ambiguous. This CDR3 has 14 amino acids. V dropped 0 bases and J dropped 0 bases, with 6 bases sitting between them. CDR1 SGHRS and CDR2 YFSETQ come from the germline V gene. In nucleotides, the CDR3 is TGCGCCAGCAGCTTGGAACGGTTGAACACTGAAGCTTTCTTT. Its protein product is CASSLERLNTEAFF.

This chain connects TRBV6-2 or TRBV6-3 to TRBJ1-1; a weak D match, TRBD1 (6 bases). V lost 4 bases to trimming and J lost 10 bases, with 13 bases between them. Germline-derived CDR1 and CDR2 are MNHEY and SVGEGT. The CDR3 is 12 amino acids. CDR3: CASSFRGRGAFF. The CDR3 DNA follows: TGTGCCAGCAGTTTCAGGGGCCGGGGAGCTTTCTTT.

The chain has TRBV6-5 and TRBJ1-5, with 11 bases aligning to TRBD1. Germline V lookup: CDR1 MNHEY, CDR2 SVGAGI. CDR3 length equals 15 residues. With V trimmed by 5 bases and J by 4 bases, 4 bases remained unmatched. The DNA of the CDR3 is TGTGCCAGCAGTAGAGGGACAGGGGGTAATCAGCCCCAGCATTTT. Translation gives CASSRGTGGNQPQHF.

This clone was observed a few times. The chain combines TRBV19 with TRBJ1-4; 7 nucleotides align to TRBD1. This CDR3 has 14 amino acids. The germline gives CDR1 LNHDA, CDR2 SQIVND (reference sequence). The V gene end was trimmed by 7 bases and the J gene end by 0 bases; junction bases not matched to a gene: 2. Written as DNA, the CDR3 is TGTGCCAGTACCACAGGGGCAACTAATGAAAAACTGTTTTTT. It yields the protein CASTTGATNEKLFF.

The chain employs TRBV2 and TRBJ1-2; D gene ambiguous. The CDR3 is 13 residues long. CDR1 is SNHLY, CDR2 FYNNEI, per germline. V gave up 5 bases and J gave up 7 bases, with 14 bases separating them. The CDR3 reads CASSPSTSVGYTF. The CDR3 DNA sequence: TGTGCCAGCAGTCCCTCCACCTCGGTTGGCTACACCTTC.

The chain joins TRBV18 to TRBJ1-5; the D is unclear. CDR1 KGHSH and CDR2 LQKENI come from the germline V gene. Trimming shortened V by 3 bases and J by 1 base, and 4 bases separated the two germline ends. The CDR3 has 13 amino acids. The CDR3 protein is CASSPKSNQPQHF. The CDR3 bases are TGTGCCAGCTCACCTAAAAGCAATCAGCCCCAGCATTTT.

The V gene is TRBV5-6, the J gene TRBJ2-7, with TRBD1 identical over 8 bases. The germline V gene encodes CDR1 SGHDT and CDR2 YYEEEE. The CDR3 has 16 amino acids. The V segment lost 4 bases and the J segment 5 bases; nucleotides outside the gene matches: 14. CDR3 in amino acids: CASSRRTGLKVDEQYF. In nucleotides, the CDR3 is TGTGCCAGCAGCCGACGGACAGGGTTGAAAGTAGACGAGCAGTACTTC.

CDR3 coding DNA: TGTGCCAGCAGCGTAGCTCAGGGGGGTCTCACCTACAATGAGCAGTTCTTC. It is translated as CASSVAQGGLTYNEQFF. The V gene is TRBV9, the J gene TRBJ2-1; D possibly corresponds to TRBD1 (7 bases). V gave up 0 bases and J gave up 2 bases, with 15 bases separating them. The CDR3 extends over 17 amino acids. Germline assignment: CDR1 SGDLS and CDR2 YYNGEE.

The V call is TRBV30, the J call TRBJ1-6; weak D call: TRBD1 (6 bases). The germline V gene has CDR1 GTSNPN and CDR2 SVGIG (reference sequence). This CDR3 contains 13 residues. V was trimmed by 3 bases and J by 5 bases, leaving 8 bases between them. The CDR3 sequence is CAWSHRDNSPLHF. Written as DNA, the CDR3 is TGTGCCTGGAGCCACAGGGATAATTCACCCCTCCACTTT.

The chain combines TRBV4-1 with TRBJ2-7; no clear D. This CDR3 has 12 amino acids. V was trimmed by 1 base and J by 6 bases, leaving 7 bases between them. The V gene's germline CDR1 is MGHRA and CDR2 YSYEKL. As DNA, the CDR3 is TGCGCCAGCAGCCAAGGTAGCTCCGAGCAGTACTTC. This sequence encodes CASSQGSSEQYF.

The CDR3 DNA is TGTGCCTGGAGCCTCCGGGGTAGAGATGGCTACACCTTC. Amino acids: CAWSLRGRDGYTF. The chain joins TRBV30 to TRBJ1-2; D gene uncertain. Germline CDR1 reads GTSNPN; CDR2 reads SVGIG (reference sequence). V was clipped by 3 bases and J by 6 bases, with 14 bases between them. This CDR3 contains 13 residues. Looking up the rest from reference TRBV30 and TRBJ1-2 gives the full variable domain: SQTIHQWPATLVQPVGSPLSLECTVEGTSNPNLYWYRQAAGRGLQLLFYSVGIGQISSEVPQNLSASRPQDRQFILSSKKLLLSDSGFYLCAWSLRGRDGYTFGSGTRLTVV.

This clone came up once. The J gene is TRBJ1-1, the V gene TRBV10-3, with 9 positions matching TRBD1. Per germline, CDR1 ENHRY and CDR2 SYGVKD. V dropped 6 bases and J dropped 3; count of bases not matched to a gene: 2. The CDR3 is 13 amino acids. In DNA form, the CDR3 reads TGTGCCATCAGCGACAGGGGGGACACTGAAGCTTTCTTT. Encoded protein: CAISDRGDTEAFF.

The J gene is TRBJ1-5, the V gene TRBV29-1, with 8 positions matching TRBD1. This CDR3 has 13 amino acids. From germline, CDR1 is SQVTM and CDR2 ANQGSEA. V lost 4 bases to trimming and J lost 5 bases; unmatched junction nucleotides: 4. The CDR3 loop reads CSVGLDRDQPQHF. The CDR3 bases are TGCAGCGTTGGGCTGGACAGGGATCAGCCCCAGCATTTT.

Only one count was recorded for this clone. V is TRBV7-9 and J is TRBJ1-5; 9 nucleotides line up with TRBD1. Trimming removed 4 bases from V and 6 bases from J; junction bases left unmatched: 7. Germline lookup yields CDR1 SEHNR and CDR2 FQNEAQ (reference sequence). The CDR3 covers 15 residues. As DNA, the CDR3 is TGTGCCAGCAGCTCCGCGACAGGGGGTATTCAGCCCCAGCATTTT. It yields the protein CASSSATGGIQPQHF.

This chain joins TRBV7-9 and TRBJ2-3; weak D call: TRBD1 (7 bases). The germline gives CDR1 SEHNR, CDR2 FQNEAQ (reference sequence). Deletions cut 5 bases from V and 0 bases from J, with 12 bases between. There are 15 residues in the CDR3. CDR3 sequence (DNA): TGTGCCAGCAGCCGCGGGACAGCTAGCACAGATACGCAGTATTTT. Protein product: CASSRGTASTDTQYF.

The rearrangement uses TRBV4-1 and TRBJ1-2, with 7 bases matching TRBD1. Germline-derived CDR1 and CDR2 are MGHRA and YSYEKL. The CDR3 extends over 14 amino acids. Unmatched junction bases numbered 2, after V lost 0 bases and J lost 4 bases. The CDR3 sequence is CASSQEGQIYGYTF. As DNA, the CDR3 is TGCGCCAGCAGCCAAGAGGGACAGATCTATGGCTACACCTTC.

The chain carries TRBV27 and TRBJ1-1; unclear D gene. The CDR3 sequence is 14 residues long. Trimming stripped 0 bases from V and 0 bases from J, with 5 bases between. From germline, CDR1 is MNHEY and CDR2 SMNVEV (reference sequence). DNA for the CDR3: TGTGCCAGCAGTTTATCTGCAGTGAACACTGAAGCTTTCTTT. Translation gives CASSLSAVNTEAFF.

The chain employs TRBV7-2 and TRBJ1-2, with D possibly matching TRBD1 (5 bases). This CDR3 is built from 12 residues. Trimming took off 5 bases at V and 8 bases at J, with 12 bases between the two ends. Germline values: CDR1 SGHTA, CDR2 FQGNSA. The CDR3 is CASSTGTWGYTF. Here the CDR3 DNA reads TGTGCCAGCAGCACCGGGACTTGGGGCTACACCTTC.

The chain combines TRBV19 with TRBJ2-2, with 7 nucleotides matching TRBD1. Germline loops: CDR1 LNHDA, CDR2 SQIVND (reference sequence). The CDR3 sequence is 15 residues long. V shed 8 bases and J 0 bases; nucleotides not matched to a gene: 6. CDR3 protein: CASEFGQANTGELFF. The CDR3 DNA reads as TGTGCCAGTGAATTTGGACAGGCGAACACCGGGGAGCTGTTTTTT.